This T cell receptor (beta chain) comes out of a study of early stage breast cancer tumors. Measured with immunoSEQ multiplex PCR; TCRdb has only the in-frame clones, and not every one. The top ten hold around 4.7% of the sample, which has 12,000 to 15,000 clones, roughly 84% seen once. The V and J ends lost 0 bases and 8 bases, in that order; junction bases with no gene match: 1. The CDR3 is made up of 14 amino acids. The germline V gene has CDR1 SGDLS and CDR2 YYNGEE. The chain combines TRBV9 with TRBJ1-6; 8 bases agree with TRBD1. The receptor comes from a person under 45 with breast cancer. The sequenced material came from normal breast tissue next to the tumor. This CDR3 is CASSVEQGDSPLHF. CDR3 DNA: TGTGCCAGCAGCGTAGAACAGGGGGATTCACCCCTCCACTTT.